Below are 15 T cell receptor beta chains sequenced from a single sample in a study of a mutant IDH1 vaccine in newly diagnosed glioma. No antigen has been assigned to these receptors. Clones were sequenced by immunoSEQ multiplex PCR, and TCRdb holds only the in-frame ones, with some missing. The top ten hold roughly 10% of the sample, which has over 25,000 clones, 79% seen once. Regarding time point: week 35, safety follow-up. Alongside topical imiquimod, each dose of vaccine comprised 300 ug of mutant IDH1 20-mer peptide. Source: PBMCs, taken from a glioma patient whose treatment included an IDH1 peptide vaccine. These receptors were obtained from a woman aged 25 to 39 with glioma. Some clones in this sample may be carry-over from other donors' samples.

Only one count was recorded for this clone. This chain links TRBV20-1 with TRBJ2-2; D may be TRBD1 or TRBD2 (5 bases each). CDR3 length: 11 residues. Germline V gene sequence: CDR1 DFQATT, CDR2 SNEGSKA (reference sequence). V dropped 7 bases and J dropped 10 bases, with 13 bases sitting between them. The CDR3, as DNA: TGCAGTGTTCCGGGACCCATGGAGCTGTTTTTT. It translates to CSVPGPMELFF.

The V call is TRBV5-1, the J call TRBJ2-3; D remains ambiguous. The CDR3 is 12 residues long. Germline CDR1 reads SGHRS; CDR2 reads YFSETQ. V lost 3 bases and J lost 2, with 4 bases in between. CDR3 loop: CASSSVTDTQYF. DNA of the CDR3: TGCGCCAGCAGCTCCGTCACAGATACGCAGTATTTT.

The table lists this clone with a few counts. The chain links TRBV5-4 to TRBJ1-5; the D is unclear. The germline V gene encodes CDR1 SGHNT and CDR2 YYREEE (reference sequence). The length of the CDR3 is 15 residues. The germline V and J ends were trimmed by 0 bases and 0 bases, with 7 bases remaining between them. CDR3 nucleotides: TGTGCCAGCAGCTTGGACCCGTATAGCAATCAGCCCCAGCATTTT. Translated: CASSLDPYSNQPQHF.

The chain has TRBV4-2 and TRBJ2-7; TRBD1 or TRBD2 may be the D gene (5 bases each). The V and J ends lost 5 bases and 5 bases respectively, with 13 bases between them. The CDR3 sequence is 13 residues long. Germline values: CDR1 LGHNA, CDR2 YNFKEQ. The CDR3 nucleotides are TGTGCCAGCAGCAGAGAGGGGCAAAACGAGCAGTACTTC. Protein sequence: CASSREGQNEQYF.

In regard to this clone: Mismatch with germline at one junction end may stem from a read error. This rearrangement joins TRBV7-7 to TRBJ2-7, with D possibly matching TRBD2 (6 bases). CDR1 SSHAT and CDR2 FNYEAQ come from the germline V gene (reference sequence). CDR3 length: 13 amino acids. The CDR3 spells CASSRGESGEQYF. The CDR3, as DNA: TGTGCTAGCAGCCGCGGGGAGAGCGGGGAGCAGTACTTC.

The chain carries TRBV11-2 and TRBJ2-3; no firm D call. Germline CDR1 reads SGHAT; CDR2 reads FQNNGV. Trimming took off 1 base at V and 2 bases at J, with 10 bases between the two ends. This CDR3 region has 15 residues. In DNA form, the CDR3 reads TGTGCCAGCAGCTTAGGATTCGGTTCCACAGATACGCAGTATTTT. Its protein is CASSLGFGSTDTQYF.

This chain connects TRBV6-6 to TRBJ2-1, with TRBD2 matching 12 bases. Germline V gives CDR1 MNHNY, CDR2 SVGAGI (reference sequence). The CDR3 covers 14 residues. V dropped 7 bases and J dropped 8; count of bases not matched to a gene: 6. The DNA of the CDR3 is TGTGCCAGCACCGGACTAGCGGGAAGGGATGAGCAGTTCTTC. This encodes CASTGLAGRDEQFF.

This clone has a handful of counts. The rearrangement links TRBV2 to TRBJ1-1, with D perhaps TRBD1 (5 bases). Trimming stripped 7 bases from V and 1 base from J, with 19 bases between. There are 16 residues in the CDR3. Germline lookup yields CDR1 SNHLY and CDR2 FYNNEI. The CDR3 DNA is TGTGCCAGCACAGGCAGGGAAAACGAGGGGAACACTGAAGCTTTCTTT. It translates to CASTGRENEGNTEAFF.

This clone was observed a handful of times. The rearrangement joins TRBV11-3 to TRBJ1-1; maybe TRBD1 (6 bases). Germline CDR1 and CDR2: SGHNT and YENEEA. Trimming cost V 3 bases and J 1 base, with 9 bases left between them. The CDR3 is 14 residues long. The CDR3 DNA follows: TGTGCCAGCAGCTTGAGGACAGCGAACACTGAAGCTTTCTTT. It yields the protein CASSLRTANTEAFF.

The CDR3 DNA reads TGTGCCAGCAGTTTCGCCGGGGGACTAAATGCCGGGGAGCTGTTTTTT. Amino acids: CASSFAGGLNAGELFF. This chain connects TRBV27 to TRBJ2-2, with 7 bases that match TRBD2. V dropped 3 bases and J dropped 6; count of bases not matched to a gene: 10. This CDR3 is 16 amino acids long. CDR1 and CDR2 (germline): MNHEY, SMNVEV (reference sequence).

This chain uses TRBV5-1 with TRBJ2-3; 9 bases are shared with TRBD2. V lost 5 bases and J lost 1; bases outside the gene matches: 5. The germline gives CDR1 SGHRS, CDR2 YFSETQ. CDR3 length equals 15 residues. The CDR3 here is CASRPSGTGTDTQYF. CDR3 DNA sequence: TGCGCCAGCAGGCCTAGCGGGACTGGCACAGATACGCAGTATTTT.

This clone was seen a few times. The chain carries TRBV6-5 and TRBJ1-2; possible D gene TRBD1, 5 bases. There are 15 residues in the CDR3. Germline CDR1 MNHEY, CDR2 SVGAGI. The V end was cut by 2 bases, the J end by 1 base, with 11 bases between. CDR3 sequence: CASSYGAGSNYGYTF. The CDR3 DNA reads TGTGCCAGCAGTTACGGCGCAGGGAGTAACTATGGCTACACCTTC.

This clone turned up a few times. The chain joins TRBV6-5 to TRBJ1-1; D not certain. V lost 7 bases, J lost 2 bases, and 11 bases lay in between. The germline V gene has CDR1 MNHEY and CDR2 SVGAGI. The CDR3 spans 13 residues. The CDR3 region is CASTDNFNTEAFF. The CDR3 bases are TGTGCCAGCACCGACAACTTCAACACTGAAGCTTTCTTT.

The CDR3 loop is CASSKGGEVQYEQYF. In nucleotides, the CDR3 is TGTGCCAGCAGTAAGGGGGGGGAGGTGCAATACGAGCAGTACTTC. The chain recombines TRBV6-1 with TRBJ2-7; TRBD2 might be the D (7 bases). V lost 5 bases, J lost 4 bases, and 18 bases lay in between. The CDR3 sequence is 15 residues long. Germline V gene lookup returns CDR1 MNHNS and CDR2 SASEGT.

This sequence joins TRBV5-8 and TRBJ2-5, with a possible D match to TRBD2 (5 bases). V lost 3 bases and J 7 bases, leaving 10 bases between the germline ends. This CDR3 has 12 amino acids. Germline V CDR1 and CDR2: SGHTS, YDEGEE. CDR3 sequence: CASSSDFGTQYF. In nucleotides, the CDR3 is TGTGCCAGCAGCTCGGACTTCGGGACCCAGTACTTC.